This TCR beta chain originates from a study of blood T cell repertoires in COVID-19. Across the study: Sources were T cells, B-cell-depleted T cells, or PBMCs; the material itself was cDNA or gDNA.

V gave up 0 bases and J gave up 8 bases, with 19 bases separating them. Germline CDR1 is MGHRA and CDR2 is YSYEKL. The CDR3 loop spans 17 amino acids. How the authors handled the data: It was from reference gene primer amplification that nucleated cell counts were estimated. Profiled with immunoSEQ multiplex PCR; TCRdb holds only in-frame clones, not every one. The D gene and trimming were derived from the DNA, and the V and J assignments and clone size from that table. The sample lists more than 200,000 clones, 80% occurring once. The participants were between about 18 and 90 years old and came from under 25 US areas. Donors were grouped by their self-reported clinical history.

This sequence originates from a man in his thirties or forties with acute COVID-19. Sample: PBMCs or T cells enriched from blood (not recorded which). This chain connects TRBV4-1 to TRBJ1-4, with D perhaps TRBD1 (6 bases). The CDR3 here is CASSQEYAVQGIEKLFF. The DNA of the CDR3 is TGCGCCAGCAGCCAAGAGTATGCCGTACAGGGCATCGAAAAACTGTTTTTT.